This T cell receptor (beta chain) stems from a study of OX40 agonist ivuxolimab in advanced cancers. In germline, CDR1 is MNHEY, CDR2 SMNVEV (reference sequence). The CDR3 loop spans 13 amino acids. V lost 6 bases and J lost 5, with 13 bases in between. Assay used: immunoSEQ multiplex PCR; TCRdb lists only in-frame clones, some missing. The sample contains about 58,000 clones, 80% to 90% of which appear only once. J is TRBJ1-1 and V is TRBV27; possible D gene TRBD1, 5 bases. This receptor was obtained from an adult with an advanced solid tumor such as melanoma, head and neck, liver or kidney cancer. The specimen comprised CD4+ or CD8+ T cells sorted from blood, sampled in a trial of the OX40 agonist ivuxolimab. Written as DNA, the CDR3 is TGTGCCAGCAGCAAAAACAGGTTTACTGAAGCTTTCTTT. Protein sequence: CASSKNRFTEAFF.